These 26 T cell receptor beta chains originate from one sample sequenced in a study of blood T cell repertoires in COVID-19. Assay: immunoSEQ multiplex PCR; the TCRdb copy retains only in-frame clones and omits some. The sample records roughly 150,000 clones, approximately 91% being singletons. The sequencing input was peripheral blood. These receptors were collected from a man between 18 and 29 years old with acute or convalescent COVID-19.

Only one count was recorded for this clone. V and J are TRBV12-5 and TRBJ1-6; 7 bases are a match to TRBD1. The CDR3 spans 18 residues. Germline loops: CDR1 LGHNT, CDR2 FRNRAP. J was trimmed by 0 bases and V by 0 bases; bases with no gene match: 5. This CDR3 is CASGLVLQGSSYNSPLHF. CDR3 nucleotide sequence: TGTGCTAGTGGTTTGGTACTACAGGGGAGCTCCTATAATTCACCCCTCCACTTT.

This clone was found a few times. The chain recombines TRBV11-3 with TRBJ2-2; 7 nucleotides align to TRBD2. V gave up 2 bases and J gave up 0 bases; unmatched junction bases: 3. The CDR3 runs to 16 residues. CDR1 and CDR2 (germline): SGHNT, YENEEA. CDR3 bases: TGTGCCAGCAGCTTACGCGGGAGTTCGAACACCGGGGAGCTGTTTTTT. This sequence encodes CASSLRGSSNTGELFF.

The J gene is TRBJ2-6, the V gene TRBV5-4; D remains unclear. The CDR3 runs to 15 residues. Trimming stripped 2 bases from V and 1 base from J, with 7 bases between. Germline assignment: CDR1 SGHNT and CDR2 YYREEE (reference sequence). The CDR3 sequence is CASSLPGSGANVLTF. CDR3 DNA sequence: TGTGCCAGCAGCTTACCGGGTTCTGGGGCCAACGTCCTGACTTTC.

This clone has a single count. V is TRBV6-5 and J is TRBJ2-7; 7 bases agree with TRBD1. Germline loops: CDR1 MNHEY, CDR2 SVGAGI. This CDR3 has 13 residues. V shed 5 bases, J shed 5 bases, and the junction held 6 bases outside the gene matches. The CDR3 DNA follows: TGTGCCAGCAGTAACCGACAGGGTGACGAGCAGTACTTC. Its protein is CASSNRQGDEQYF.

The V call is TRBV2, the J call TRBJ2-3; TRBD1 matches 10 bases. Germline assignment: CDR1 SNHLY and CDR2 FYNNEI. V lost 7 bases and J lost 3; bases outside the gene matches: 7. The CDR3 sequence is 15 residues long. CDR3 residues: CASKLDRGRTDTQYF. Here the CDR3 DNA reads TGTGCCAGCAAACTAGACAGGGGGCGTACAGATACGCAGTATTTT.

The chain couples TRBV29-1 to TRBJ1-1; 8 positions match TRBD1. Germline lookup yields CDR1 SQVTM and CDR2 ANQGSEA. CDR3 length equals 11 residues. After removal of 7 bases from V and 9 bases from J, the junction contained 7 bases not matched to a gene. CDR3 coding DNA: TGCAGCGGGATGCGACAGGGGAAAGCTTTCTTT. This sequence encodes CSGMRQGKAFF.

This sequence joins TRBV7-8 and TRBJ1-1, with D perhaps TRBD1 (5 bases). V lost 2 bases, J lost 1 base, and 20 bases lay in between. The CDR3 totals 18 residues. In germline, CDR1 is SGHVS, CDR2 FQNEAQ. This chain's CDR3 is CASSLHGTQAWENTEAFF. The CDR3 nucleotides are TGTGCCAGCAGCTTACACGGGACTCAGGCATGGGAGAACACTGAAGCTTTCTTT.

The rearrangement uses TRBV7-8 and TRBJ1-1, with D perhaps matching TRBD1 (6 bases). CDR1 and CDR2 (germline): SGHVS, FQNEAQ. The CDR3 extends over 15 amino acids. Between the trimmed V and J ends, which lost 5 bases and 4 bases, there was a span of 17 bases. CDR3 sequence reads: CASSHFRDNPTEAFF. CDR3 nucleotides: TGTGCCAGCAGCCATTTCCGGGACAACCCCACTGAAGCTTTCTTT.

CDR3 sequence (DNA): TGCGCCAGCAGCCGGGAGGGGGAGGAGGACACTGAAGCTTTCTTT. Protein product: CASSREGEEDTEAFF. This chain links TRBV5-1 with TRBJ1-1; perhaps TRBD1 as D (6 bases). There are 15 residues in the CDR3. Germline CDR1 is SGHRS and CDR2 is YFSETQ. The V end was cut by 4 bases, the J end by 3 bases, with 16 bases between.

The CDR3 DNA follows: TGCAGCGCAGGACAGCAAAGGTACAATGAGCAGTTCTTC. Its translation is CSAGQQRYNEQFF. J is TRBJ2-1 and V is TRBV29-1, with a possible D match to TRBD1 (6 bases). V was shortened by 7 bases and J by 4 bases, with 14 bases between the two germline ends. The V gene's germline CDR1 is SQVTM and CDR2 ANQGSEA. The length of the CDR3 is 13 residues.

Here the CDR3 DNA reads TGTGCCAGCAGTTTAATGGGGGAGGGTGAGCAGTTCTTC. This encodes CASSLMGEGEQFF. This chain connects TRBV12-3 or TRBV12-4 to TRBJ2-1; 7 bases align to TRBD2. The V and J ends lost 2 bases and 9 bases, in that order; junction bases with no gene match: 4. The CDR3 totals 13 residues.

This clone was observed a single time. J is TRBJ2-1 and V is TRBV30; 15 bases are a match to TRBD2. This CDR3 is built from 16 residues. Germline V CDR1 and CDR2: GTSNPN, SVGIG (reference sequence). The V segment lost 5 bases and the J segment 1 base; nucleotides outside the gene matches: 3. For the CDR3, the DNA is TGTGCCTGGGAGGGGACTAGCGGGGGGTCCTACAATGAGCAGTTCTTC. It encodes CAWEGTSGGSYNEQFF.

The V call is TRBV27, the J call TRBJ2-7; a possible D gene is TRBD1 (6 bases). Trimming stripped 3 bases from V and 3 bases from J, with 21 bases between. The CDR3 is 17 amino acids. The germline gives CDR1 MNHEY, CDR2 SMNVEV (reference sequence). CDR3 DNA sequence: TGTGCCAGCAGTTTTAGACAGGACCGTTTTGGGAACTACGAGCAGTACTTC. Its translation: CASSFRQDRFGNYEQYF.

The chain employs TRBV27 and TRBJ1-5; D gene uncertain. V lost 4 bases, J lost 3 bases, and 13 bases lay in between. Germline values: CDR1 MNHEY, CDR2 SMNVEV (reference sequence). The CDR3 spans 15 residues. CDR3 DNA: TGTGCCAGCAGTTCCACCGGGAGATACAATCAGCCCCAGCATTTT. It specifies CASSSTGRYNQPQHF.

The table lists this clone with a count of one. V usage is TRBV10-3 and J usage is TRBJ1-2, with D perhaps matching TRBD1 (5 bases). CDR3 length: 16 amino acids. V gave up 4 bases and J gave up 2 bases, with 17 bases separating them. CDR1 is ENHRY, CDR2 SYGVKD, per germline. CDR3 sequence: CAISAGDSYLNYGYTF. The CDR3 DNA reads as TGTGCCATCAGTGCGGGCGACAGTTACCTCAACTATGGCTACACCTTC.

The chain joins TRBV19 to TRBJ1-5; a weak D match, TRBD1 (6 bases). V shed 3 bases and J shed 0 bases, with 15 bases lying between them. This CDR3 comprises 17 residues. Looked up from germline, CDR1 is LNHDA and CDR2 is SQIVND (reference sequence). The CDR3 sequence: CASSIFRGDASNQPQHF. The CDR3 coding sequence is TGTGCCAGTAGTATCTTCAGGGGAGATGCTAGCAATCAGCCCCAGCATTTT. The variable domain in full, completed from reference TRBV19 and TRBJ1-5, reads DGGITQSPKYLFRKEGQNVTLSCEQNLNHDAMYWYRQDPGQGLRLIYYSQIVNDFQKGDIAEGYSVSREKKESFPLTVTSAQKNPTAFYLCASSIFRGDASNQPQHFGDGTRLSIL.

The CDR3 coding sequence is TGTGCCAGCAGTGCGGGACAGGGTTATGGCTACACCTTC. It specifies CASSAGQGYGYTF. This chain links TRBV6-6 with TRBJ1-2, with 9 bases lining up with TRBD1. Germline values: CDR1 MNHNY, CDR2 SVGAGI (reference sequence). This CDR3 region has 13 residues. Unmatched junction bases numbered 3, after V lost 5 bases and J lost 5 bases.

V is TRBV3-1 (or the pseudogene TRBV3-2) and J is TRBJ2-1; 8 positions agree with TRBD2. Germline CDR1 LGHDT, CDR2 YNNKEL (reference sequence). Unmatched junction bases numbered 8, after V lost 4 bases and J lost 3 bases. The CDR3 totals 16 residues. The CDR3 loop reads CASSPFGGRNYNEQFF. The DNA for the CDR3 is TGTGCCAGCAGCCCCTTTGGCGGGAGGAACTACAATGAGCAGTTCTTC.

The V and J genes are TRBV6-5 and TRBJ2-6; unclear D gene. V dropped 7 bases and J dropped 0 bases, with 10 bases sitting between them. The CDR3 spans 15 residues. The germline gives CDR1 MNHEY, CDR2 SVGAGI. The CDR3 protein is CASTSLSSGANVLTF. CDR3 nucleotide sequence: TGTGCCAGCACCTCTCTGAGCTCTGGGGCCAACGTCCTGACTTTC.

This chain joins TRBV6-4 and TRBJ1-6; possibly TRBD1 for D (5 bases). V lost 0 bases and J 7 bases, leaving 7 bases between the germline ends. CDR1 MRHNA and CDR2 SNTAGT come from the germline V gene. The CDR3 consists of 14 residues. CDR3 sequence (DNA): TGTGCCAGCAGTGACTCTCCAGGGAATTCACCCCTCCACTTT. Protein product: CASSDSPGNSPLHF.

This clone appeared once. This rearrangement joins TRBV18 to TRBJ2-1; 7 nucleotides match TRBD1. V was clipped by 3 bases and J by 7 bases; unmatched bases: 9. Germline CDR1 and CDR2: KGHSH and LQKENI. The CDR3 is 15 residues long. CDR3 protein: CASSPRWDSLNEQFF. CDR3 bases: TGTGCCAGCTCACCTAGATGGGACAGCCTTAATGAGCAGTTCTTC.

This clone was picked up one time. The V and J genes are TRBV14 and TRBJ2-5; TRBD1 might be the D (6 bases). CDR3 size: 17 residues. The V gene's germline CDR1 is SGHDN and CDR2 FVKESK. The germline V and J ends were trimmed by 0 bases and 4 bases, with 18 bases remaining between them. The CDR3: CASSQDGGRGWRETQYF. In nucleotides, the CDR3 is TGTGCCAGCAGCCAAGACGGAGGAAGGGGGTGGCGAGAGACCCAGTACTTC.

The rearrangement links TRBV19 to TRBJ1-2, with 9 bases that match TRBD1. The CDR3 is 13 residues long. The V gene's germline CDR1 is LNHDA and CDR2 SQIVND (reference sequence). V lost 7 bases and J lost 7; bases outside the gene matches: 7. The CDR3 is CASTIQGAAGYTF. CDR3 in DNA: TGTGCCAGTACCATACAGGGGGCCGCTGGCTACACCTTC.

V is TRBV19 and J is TRBJ2-1; D possibly corresponds to TRBD2 (5 bases). Trimming stripped 4 bases from V and 6 bases from J, with 13 bases between. Per germline, CDR1 LNHDA and CDR2 SQIVND (reference sequence). The CDR3 totals 14 residues. CDR3 nucleotide sequence: TGTGCCAGTAGTAGGCTAGCTGCTTCCAATGAGCAGTTCTTC. It is translated as CASSRLAASNEQFF.

V and J are TRBV7-9 and TRBJ2-7, with TRBD2 identical over 10 bases. V lost 6 bases to trimming and J lost 0 bases; unmatched junction nucleotides: 8. Germline V CDR1 and CDR2: SEHNR, FQNEAQ (reference sequence). CDR3 length: 16 residues. CDR3 DNA sequence: TGTGCCAGCAGTTTTAGCGGGGGGCTCAGCTCCTACGAGCAGTACTTC. Its translation is CASSFSGGLSSYEQYF.

The chain recombines TRBV7-9 with TRBJ1-1; 9 bases map to TRBD1. The CDR3 sequence is 18 residues long. V lost 4 bases to trimming and J lost 1 base; unmatched junction nucleotides: 13. Germline V gene sequence: CDR1 SEHNR, CDR2 FQNEAQ (reference sequence). The CDR3 sequence: CASSWLAGQGFSNTEAFF. The CDR3 coding sequence is TGTGCCAGCAGCTGGCTGGCGGGACAGGGTTTCTCGAACACTGAAGCTTTCTTT.